A single sample is the source of the 23 T cell receptor beta chains below, sequenced in a study of control samples from healthy donors and cancer patients. The data were produced by immunoSEQ multiplex PCR, yet TCRdb's version contains in-frame clones alone and is incomplete. The data contain 100,000 to 120,000 clones, roughly 90% of them singletons. Input material: PBMCs. These receptors came from a woman aged 55-75 years with lung cancer.

This rearrangement joins TRBV24-1 to TRBJ2-6, with 7 bases fitting TRBD1. J was trimmed by 4 bases and V by 4 bases; bases with no gene match: 6. The CDR3 consists of 16 residues. The V gene's germline CDR1 is KGHDR and CDR2 SFDVKD. CDR3 nucleotide sequence: TGTGCCACCAGTGAAACAGGGGTGGGCGGGGCCAACGTCCTGACTTTC. Translated: CATSETGVGGANVLTF.

The chain couples TRBV9 to TRBJ1-6; D call uncertain. The CDR3 has 15 residues. Germline V gene sequence: CDR1 SGDLS, CDR2 YYNGEE. The V and J ends lost 0 bases and 9 bases respectively, with 13 bases between them. CDR3 nucleotides: TGTGCCAGCAGCGTAGATCCGCTAGGAGGTTCACCCCTCCACTTT. As protein: CASSVDPLGGSPLHF.

The chain couples TRBV11-2 to TRBJ2-5; TRBD1 might be the D (5 bases). CDR1 is SGHAT, CDR2 FQNNGV, per germline. Trimming stripped 1 base from V and 5 bases from J, with 14 bases between. The CDR3 totals 15 residues. CDR3 DNA sequence: TGTGCCAGCAGCTTAGCGATAGGGGTGTGGGAGACCCAGTACTTC. This translates into CASSLAIGVWETQYF.

The V and J genes are TRBV6-5 and TRBJ2-4; 9 bases align to TRBD1. Germline lookup yields CDR1 MNHEY and CDR2 SVGAGI. This CDR3 region has 14 residues. Germline trimming cut 6 bases from V and 4 bases from J; bases unmatched to any gene: 4. CDR3: CASRADRGKNIQYF. The CDR3 DNA reads as TGTGCCAGCAGAGCGGACAGGGGTAAAAACATTCAGTACTTC.

The rearrangement links TRBV19 to TRBJ1-2; D ambiguous. This CDR3 has 13 amino acids. V lost 5 bases, J lost 2 bases, and 9 bases lay in between. CDR1 and CDR2 from the germline V gene are LNHDA and SQIVND (reference sequence). The CDR3 is CASSPTMNYGYTF. The CDR3 DNA follows: TGTGCCAGTAGTCCAACAATGAACTATGGCTACACCTTC.

The CDR3 coding sequence is TGTGCCAGCAGCCGCCAGCCTTATAGGGGACAGGTTAATGAAAAACTGTTTTTT. Translating gives CASSRQPYRGQVNEKLFF. The J gene is TRBJ1-4, the V gene TRBV14, with 8 bases aligning to TRBD1. In germline, CDR1 is SGHDN, CDR2 FVKESK. CDR3 length equals 18 residues. J was trimmed by 4 bases and V by 4 bases; bases with no gene match: 14.

The chain links TRBV6-2 or TRBV6-3 to TRBJ2-1, with D possibly TRBD1 on 7 matching bases. There are 15 residues in the CDR3. Germline CDR1 reads MNHEY; CDR2 reads SVGEGT. V was trimmed by 5 bases and J by 9 bases, leaving 20 bases between them. CDR3 loop: CASSPQGGPGVEQFF. The CDR3 DNA sequence: TGTGCCAGCAGTCCCCAGGGGGGCCCCGGGGTTGAGCAGTTCTTC.

The chain couples TRBV12-3 or TRBV12-4 to TRBJ2-4; D is uncertain. The CDR3 runs to 12 residues. Trimming stripped 6 bases from V and 1 base from J, with 4 bases between. CDR3 sequence (DNA): TGTGCCAGCAGCCCGGCCAAAAACATTCAGTACTTC. Protein: CASSPAKNIQYF.

The chain links TRBV29-1 to TRBJ1-2; D may be TRBD1 (5 bases). Deletions cut 6 bases from V and 7 bases from J, with 18 bases between. Germline lookup yields CDR1 SQVTM and CDR2 ANQGSEA. The CDR3 covers 13 residues. CDR3 in DNA: TGCAGCGTGGGGACCCGGGAAAGGAGTGGCTACACCTTC. Translation: CSVGTRERSGYTF.

The chain combines TRBV3-1 (or the pseudogene TRBV3-2) with TRBJ1-3; tentative D call: TRBD1 (5 bases). Deletions cut 3 bases from V and 4 bases from J, with 13 bases between. The CDR3 has 15 amino acids. Germline V gives CDR1 LGHDT, CDR2 YNNKEL (reference sequence). CDR3 in DNA: TGTGCCAGCAGCCATCCCGGGACGGGGGGAAACACCATATATTTT. Protein product: CASSHPGTGGNTIYF.

In the case of this clone: The junction departs from germline at one end; a sequencing error may be responsible. Other DNA variants within this sample encode the same CDR3. This chain joins TRBV5-1 and TRBJ2-7; D gene ambiguous. Germline V lookup: CDR1 SGHRS, CDR2 YFSETQ. This CDR3 is built from 15 residues. The CDR3 nucleotides are TGCGCCAGCAGCCCGAGGACGTCGGGCTCCTACGAGCAATACTTC. Encoded protein: CASSPRTSGSYEQYF.

J is TRBJ2-1 and V is TRBV6-6; TRBD1 matches 10 bases. Germline V gene data show CDR1 as MNHNY and CDR2 as SVGAGI (reference sequence). This CDR3 contains 14 residues. With V trimmed by 6 bases and J by 6 bases, 5 bases remained unmatched. The CDR3 here is CASRRDRGANEQFF. CDR3 DNA sequence: TGTGCCAGCAGACGGGACAGGGGCGCCAATGAGCAGTTCTTC.

This clone was detected only once. The chain carries TRBV29-1 and TRBJ1-2, with D maybe TRBD1 (5 bases). CDR3 length: 12 residues. Germline CDR1 is SQVTM and CDR2 is ANQGSEA. The V end was cut by 7 bases, the J end by 4 bases, with 13 bases between. Here the CDR3 reads CSGFTGLYGYTF. Written as DNA, the CDR3 is TGCAGCGGATTTACAGGTCTCTATGGCTACACCTTC.

This clone showed up just once. This chain joins TRBV4-2 and TRBJ2-1; no reliable D call. CDR3 length: 13 residues. The V end was cut by 4 bases, the J end by 6 bases, with 10 bases between. The germline V gene encodes CDR1 LGHNA and CDR2 YNFKEQ. The CDR3, as DNA: TGTGCCAGCAGCCTCGAGTTCGGCAATGAGCAGTTCTTC. Protein: CASSLEFGNEQFF.

The chain employs TRBV5-1 and TRBJ1-1; maybe TRBD1 (6 bases). Germline CDR1 is SGHRS and CDR2 is YFSETQ. With 0 bases removed from V and 1 base from J, the gap between germline ends came to 10 bases. There are 15 residues in the CDR3. The CDR3 region has the DNA TGCGCCAGCAGCTTGGTCGGCAGGGGGAACACTGAAGCTTTCTTT. Amino acid sequence: CASSLVGRGNTEAFF.

This clone was recorded only once. The V and J genes are TRBV9 and TRBJ2-7; TRBD1 matches at 11 bases. Germline CDR1 reads SGDLS; CDR2 reads YYNGEE. V lost 0 bases and J lost 7; bases outside the gene matches: 3. The CDR3 covers 14 residues. This chain's CDR3 is CASSVGTGGDEQYF. CDR3 DNA: TGTGCCAGCAGCGTAGGGACAGGGGGCGATGAGCAGTACTTC.

This chain connects TRBV6-5 to TRBJ1-2; D not resolved. The CDR3 has 12 amino acids. Germline assignment: CDR1 MNHEY and CDR2 SVGAGI. V lost 8 bases and J 4 bases, leaving 11 bases between the germline ends. In DNA, the CDR3 is TGTGCCAGCCGACGGGAGTCCTATGGCTACACCTTC. This sequence encodes CASRRESYGYTF.

The CDR3 DNA reads as TGTGCCAGTAGTATCCAATCATCCAATGAAAAACTGTTTTTT. Its protein product is CASSIQSSNEKLFF. This chain joins TRBV19 and TRBJ1-4; D is unclear. The germline V gene has CDR1 LNHDA and CDR2 SQIVND (reference sequence). V lost 3 bases and J lost 5, with 10 bases in between. The CDR3 has 14 amino acids.

This clone was seen just once. This chain links TRBV3-1 (or the pseudogene TRBV3-2) with TRBJ1-3, with D perhaps TRBD1 (6 bases). This CDR3 has 20 residues. Trimming pared 3 bases from V and 2 bases from J, leaving 26 bases between. Germline V gives CDR1 LGHDT, CDR2 YNNKEL (reference sequence). Here the CDR3 reads CASSHPSRGGLIAPGNTIYF. The CDR3, as DNA: TGTGCCAGCAGCCACCCCTCTAGGGGGGGTCTTATAGCCCCTGGAAACACCATATATTTT.

This clone showed up many times. V is TRBV7-3 and J is TRBJ1-2; TRBD1 matches 10 bases. The ends lost 4 bases at V and 4 bases at J; junction bases unmatched: 3. The CDR3 has 14 residues. Germline V gene lookup returns CDR1 SGHTA and CDR2 FQGTGA. The CDR3 DNA reads as TGTGCCAGCAGCTCGACAGGGGGCGCCTATGGCTACACCTTC. Translation gives CASSSTGGAYGYTF.

This clone showed up just a few times. The V gene is TRBV12-3 or TRBV12-4, the J gene TRBJ2-7; D remains ambiguous. The CDR3 consists of 12 residues. V dropped 5 bases and J dropped 5 bases, with 10 bases sitting between them. DNA of the CDR3: TGTGCCAGCAGTCAATCCTGGCACGAGCAGTACTTC. Its protein is CASSQSWHEQYF.

This chain uses TRBV19 with TRBJ1-3, with 7 bases aligning to TRBD1. The germline V gene encodes CDR1 LNHDA and CDR2 SQIVND (reference sequence). Trimming cost V 6 bases and J 0 bases; bases outside gene matches: 5. The CDR3 is 15 residues long. The CDR3 DNA is TGTGCCAGTAGGACAGGGATCAACTCTGGAAACACCATATATTTT. It codes for CASRTGINSGNTIYF.

The rearrangement links TRBV20-1 to TRBJ1-6, with D possibly matching TRBD1 (6 bases). This CDR3 is 15 amino acids long. Germline-derived CDR1 and CDR2 are DFQATT and SNEGSKA (reference sequence). Trimming took 3 bases from V and 10 from J, leaving 19 bases between them. The CDR3 DNA is TGCAGTGCTAGTGGGGCATCGGACAGAAACTCACCCCTCCACTTT. Encoded protein: CSASGASDRNSPLHF.